This record concerns one T cell receptor (beta chain) sequence. What it binds is unknown. A multiplex PCR was run with 60 Vbeta primers and 13 Jbeta primers. Here immunoSEQ multiplex PCR was the method, and the copy in TCRdb shows in-frame clones only, minus some. This table holds 65,000 to 85,000 clones. These data originate in a study of cytomegalovirus exposure and HLA in healthy donors. Study-level points and caveats: For cytomegalovirus status, the classifier reportedly gave diagnoses with high specificity and sensitivity. Confirmation in vitro established that a few CMV-associated chains were specific for CMV antigens. It was fewer than 200 TCR beta chains that were listed as cytomegalovirus-associated.

Germline lookup yields CDR1 SGHRS and CDR2 YFSETQ. J was trimmed by 3 bases and V by 4 bases; bases with no gene match: 10. There are 16 residues in the CDR3. Sample: PBMCs. This sequence originates from a female donor in good health and CMV-seropositive. V gene TRBV5-1 combines with J gene TRBJ2-1, with TRBD1 identical over 7 bases. Here the CDR3 reads CASSHDREKIYNEQFF. The CDR3 bases are TGCGCCAGCAGCCATGACAGGGAAAAGATCTACAATGAGCAGTTCTTC.